The entry that follows covers one T cell receptor (beta chain) sequence. Its antigen is as yet unknown. V shed 2 bases, J shed 5 bases, and the junction held 7 bases outside the gene matches. The germline CDR1 and CDR2 sequences are SGHTA and FQGNSA. The CDR3 loop spans 17 amino acids. These data are taken from a study of shared clonotypes between healthy human individuals. On the study more broadly: Three plates each covered CD4 naive and memory; CD8 naive two, CD8 memory one.

Division of CD4+ cells produced a CD45RA+ naive subset and a CD45RA-negative memory subset. Study-level findings and limits: Larger richness was generally estimated for naive than memory subsets. Limited genetic and exposure-history diversity came from having few donors.

Some clones are missing from TCRdb's copy, which holds only in-frame ones; the method was immunoSEQ multiplex PCR. The table includes more than 1,200,000 clones, around 98.5% detected once. The chain couples TRBV7-2 to TRBJ2-7; 15 nucleotides line up with TRBD2. The source material was naive CD4+ T cells sorted from blood. This sample's subset: CD45RA+ positively selected. The TCR sequence derives from a man aged 30 to 45 in good health. The CDR3 here is CASSLPGLAGGSNEQYF. CDR3 DNA sequence: TGTGCCAGCAGCTTACCGGGACTAGCGGGAGGTAGCAACGAGCAGTACTTC.